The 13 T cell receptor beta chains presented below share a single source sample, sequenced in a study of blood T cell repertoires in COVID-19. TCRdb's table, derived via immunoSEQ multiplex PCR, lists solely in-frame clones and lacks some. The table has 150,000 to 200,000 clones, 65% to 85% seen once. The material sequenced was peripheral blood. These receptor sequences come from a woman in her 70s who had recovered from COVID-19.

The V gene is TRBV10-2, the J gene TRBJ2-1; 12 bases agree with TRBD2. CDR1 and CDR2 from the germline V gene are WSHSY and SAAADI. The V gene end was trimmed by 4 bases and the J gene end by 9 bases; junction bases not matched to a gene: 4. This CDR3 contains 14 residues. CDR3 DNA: TGCGCCAGCAGTGCTAGCGGGAGGGCCGGTGAGCAGTTCTTC. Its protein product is CASSASGRAGEQFF.

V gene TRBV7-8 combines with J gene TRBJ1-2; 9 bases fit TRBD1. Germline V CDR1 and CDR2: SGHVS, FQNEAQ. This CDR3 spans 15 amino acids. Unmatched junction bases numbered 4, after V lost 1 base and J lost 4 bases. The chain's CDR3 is CASSLGDRAGYGYTF. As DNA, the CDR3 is TGTGCCAGCAGCTTAGGGGACAGGGCTGGCTATGGCTACACCTTC.

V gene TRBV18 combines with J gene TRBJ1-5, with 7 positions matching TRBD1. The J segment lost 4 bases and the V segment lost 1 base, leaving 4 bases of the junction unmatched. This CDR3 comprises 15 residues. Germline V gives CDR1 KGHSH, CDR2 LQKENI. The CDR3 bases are TGTGCCAGCTCACCACAGGGGGCTTGGAATCAGCCCCAGCATTTT. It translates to CASSPQGAWNQPQHF.

The CDR3 region has the DNA TGTGCCAGCAGTGTGGGACAGGAGAACACCTTC. It codes for CASSVGQENTF. The rearrangement uses TRBV2 and TRBJ1-2; 8 positions agree with TRBD1. From germline, CDR1 is SNHLY and CDR2 FYNNEI. The CDR3 covers 11 residues. Trimming removed 4 bases from V and 12 bases from J; junction bases left unmatched: 4.

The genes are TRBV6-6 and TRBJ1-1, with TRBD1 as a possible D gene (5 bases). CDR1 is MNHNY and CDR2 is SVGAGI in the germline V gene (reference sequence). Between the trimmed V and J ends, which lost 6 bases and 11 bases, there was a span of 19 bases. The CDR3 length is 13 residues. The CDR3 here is CASSHDSRNRAFF. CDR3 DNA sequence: TGTGCCAGCAGCCACGACAGCCGCAATCGGGCTTTCTTT.

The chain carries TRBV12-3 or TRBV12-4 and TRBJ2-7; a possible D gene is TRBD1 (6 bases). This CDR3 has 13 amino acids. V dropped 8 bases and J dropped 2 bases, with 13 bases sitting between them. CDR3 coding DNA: TGTGCCAGCCGTGTGGGGGACACCTACGAGCAGTACTTC. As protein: CASRVGDTYEQYF.

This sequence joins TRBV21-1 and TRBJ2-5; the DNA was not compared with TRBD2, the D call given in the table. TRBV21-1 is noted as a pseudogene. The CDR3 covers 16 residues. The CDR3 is CASTGLAGGMGETQYF. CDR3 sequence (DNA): TGTGCCAGCACGGGACTAGCGGGAGGGATGGGAGAGACCCAGTACTTC.

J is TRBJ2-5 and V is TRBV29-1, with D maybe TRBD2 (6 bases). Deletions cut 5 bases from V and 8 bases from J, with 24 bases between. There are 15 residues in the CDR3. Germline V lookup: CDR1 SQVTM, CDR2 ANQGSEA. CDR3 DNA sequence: TGCAGCGTTACGATAGGGGTAGTTTTGGGGGGAACCCAGTACTTC. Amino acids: CSVTIGVVLGGTQYF.

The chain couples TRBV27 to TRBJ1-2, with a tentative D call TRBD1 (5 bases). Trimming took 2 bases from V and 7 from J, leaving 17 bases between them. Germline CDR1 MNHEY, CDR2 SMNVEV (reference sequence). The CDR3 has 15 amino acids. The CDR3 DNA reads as TGTGCCAGCAGTTTAGTTGGCGGGGGTCGGGTTGGCTACACCTTC. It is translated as CASSLVGGGRVGYTF.

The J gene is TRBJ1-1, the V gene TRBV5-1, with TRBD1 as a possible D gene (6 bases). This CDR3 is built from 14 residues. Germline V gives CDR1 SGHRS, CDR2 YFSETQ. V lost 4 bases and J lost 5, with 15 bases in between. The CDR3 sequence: CASSPTEGGTEAFF. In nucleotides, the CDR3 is TGCGCCAGCAGCCCGACGGAGGGGGGGACTGAAGCTTTCTTT.

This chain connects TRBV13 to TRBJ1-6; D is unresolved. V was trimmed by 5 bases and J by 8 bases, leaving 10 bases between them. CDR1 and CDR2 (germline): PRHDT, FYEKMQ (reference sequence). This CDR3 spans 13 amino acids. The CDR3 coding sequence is TGTGCCAGCAGCCGAGATGCGGATTCACCCCTCCACTTT. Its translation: CASSRDADSPLHF.

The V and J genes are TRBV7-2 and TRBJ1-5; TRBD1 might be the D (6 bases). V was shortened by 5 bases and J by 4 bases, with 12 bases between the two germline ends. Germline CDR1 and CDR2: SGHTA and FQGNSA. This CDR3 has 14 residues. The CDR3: CASSLDSVNQPQHF. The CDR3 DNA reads TGTGCCAGCAGCCTGGACAGTGTGAATCAGCCCCAGCATTTT. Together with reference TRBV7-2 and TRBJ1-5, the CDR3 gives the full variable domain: GAGVSQSPSNKVTEKGKDVELRCDPISGHTALYWYRQSLGQGLEFLIYFQGNSAPDKSGLPSDRFSAERTGGSVSTLTIQRTQQEDSAVYLCASSLDSVNQPQHFGDGTRLSIL.

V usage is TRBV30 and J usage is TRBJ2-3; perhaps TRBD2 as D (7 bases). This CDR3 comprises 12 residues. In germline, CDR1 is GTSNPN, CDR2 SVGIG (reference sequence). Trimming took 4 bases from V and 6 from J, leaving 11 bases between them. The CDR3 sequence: CAWNPGGDTQYF. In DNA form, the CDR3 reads TGTGCCTGGAATCCGGGGGGCGATACGCAGTATTTT.